Below are 28 T cell receptor beta chains sequenced from a single sample in a study of tumor-infiltrating lymphocytes in primary liver carcinoma. Investigators took RNA and DNA out together from roughly 18-30 mg of unsorted bulk tissue. Starting material of 450 to 500 ng total RNA yielded TCR beta cDNA via a constant-region primer. Researchers made the TCR beta libraries by running three nested multiplex PCR rounds with slightly modified ARM-PCR. Rounds one and two of PCR, each of roughly 10 cycles, were primed with TRBV1-TRBV30 forward primers and a C-beta reverse primer. TCRdb processed the multiplex PCR reads anew with MiXCR; each CDR3 protein has one entry. The data contain 90,000 to 140,000 distinct CDR3 sequences, roughly 80% of them singletons. The sequencing sample was made of liver tumor tissue from sampling region 3. Subset noted: tumor region T3, left-lateral pole. The receptors shown here come from a man aged 35 to 55 with primary liver carcinoma and hepatitis B virus infection.

Concerning this clonotype: Being one base from a much bigger clone, this may be a read error. Lacking the conserved final phenylalanine or tryptophan, this CDR3 likely reflects a read error. J is TRBJ2-7 and V is TRBV14, with D perhaps assigned TRBD1 or TRBD2 (5 bases each). The CDR3 is 15 residues long. Germline CDR1 reads SGHDN; CDR2 reads FVKESK. The CDR3 nucleotides are TGTCCCAGCAGCCCCTCGGGACGGAAACTATACGAGCAGTACCTC. Encoded protein: CPSSPSGRKLYEQYL.

This clonotype turned up a few times. Being one base from a much bigger clone, this may be a read error. V gene TRBV28 combines with J gene TRBJ2-3; D ambiguous. Germline V gives CDR1 MDHEN, CDR2 SYDVKM. The CDR3 extends over 13 amino acids. In DNA form, the CDR3 reads TGTCCCAGCAGTTCGGTTTTGAGAGATACGCAGTATTTT. It encodes CPSSSVLRDTQYF.

Turning to this clonotype: In this CDR3 the conserved last residue, phenylalanine or tryptophan, is missing, so a read error is likely. The V gene is TRBV6-2 or TRBV6-3, the J gene TRBJ2-5, with 8 bases that match TRBD2. Germline values: CDR1 MNHEY, CDR2 SVGEGT. The CDR3 length is 15 residues. The DNA of the CDR3 is TGTGCCAGCAGCCTCCTGCTAGCGGGCGGAGAGGCCCAGTACATC. Amino acids: CASSLLLAGGEAQYI.

This clonotype was detected many times. The genes are TRBV2 and TRBJ2-7; no definite D call. This CDR3 spans 14 amino acids. Deletions cut 2 bases from V and 6 bases from J, with 14 bases between. Per germline, CDR1 SNHLY and CDR2 FYNNEI. The CDR3 DNA reads as TGTGCCAGCAGTGAAACTGTAAAGGTGGGCGAGCAGTACTTC. Its protein product is CASSETVKVGEQYF.

This clonotype has just a few counts. The V gene is TRBV7-2, the J gene TRBJ2-3; a possible D gene is TRBD2 (7 bases). Trimming shortened V by 2 bases and J by 4 bases, and 25 bases separated the two germline ends. Germline V gene sequence: CDR1 SGHTA, CDR2 FQGNSA. The length of the CDR3 is 19 residues. The CDR3 DNA is TGTGCCAGCAGCTTAAGCATGAGGGGAGGGGGAGGACGGGCAGATACGCAGTATTTT. Translation: CASSLSMRGGGGRADTQYF.

As to this clonotype: Since the CDR3 does not end with the conserved phenylalanine or tryptophan, this likely comes from a read error. This chain connects TRBV11-3 to TRBJ2-5, with D tentatively TRBD1 (5 bases). The CDR3 contains 13 residues. Germline lookup yields CDR1 SGHNT and CDR2 YENEEA. CDR3 in amino acids: CASSSDSREAQYI. Written as DNA, the CDR3 is TGTGCCAGCAGCTCAGACAGCCGAGAGGCCCAGTACATC.

This clonotype was seen only once. The chain carries TRBV6-1 and TRBJ1-1; D gene uncertain. CDR1 is MNHNS and CDR2 is SASEGT in the germline V gene. V was trimmed by 6 bases and J by 2 bases, leaving 16 bases between them. The CDR3 spans 15 residues. Here the CDR3 reads CASRRNNGINTEAFF. The DNA for the CDR3 is TGTGCCAGCAGACGGAACAACGGAATAAACACTGAAGCTTTCTTT.

As to this clonotype: Since no conserved phenylalanine or tryptophan closes the CDR3, a read error is the likely cause. For the CDR3, the DNA is TGCGCCAGCAGTGATACCAGGGCGGAGACCCAGTACTCT. The encoded protein is CASSDTRAETQYS. This chain links TRBV10-2 with TRBJ2-5, with D perhaps matching TRBD1 (5 bases). Per germline, CDR1 WSHSY and CDR2 SAAADI. With 3 bases removed from V and 5 bases from J, the gap between germline ends came to 10 bases. The CDR3 has 13 amino acids.

Concerning this clonotype: An end of the junction differs from the germline gene, which may be a read error. The rearrangement joins TRBV6-1 to TRBJ2-7, with 8 bases lining up with TRBD2. The CDR3 length is 14 residues. Per germline, CDR1 MNHNS and CDR2 SASEGT. CDR3 in amino acids: CANRLAGLSYEQYF. CDR3 nucleotide sequence: TGTGCCAACCGGCTAGCGGGTCTCTCCTACGAACAGTACTTC.

In this sample, this clonotype turned up a few times. This chain joins TRBV12-3 or TRBV12-4 and TRBJ2-3; D may correspond to TRBD1 or TRBD2 (5 bases each). Trimming stripped 3 bases from V and 6 bases from J, with 13 bases between. The length of the CDR3 is 14 residues. CDR3 DNA sequence: TGTGCCAGCAGTTTCACTGGGGGTAGGGATACGCAGTATTTT. Its translation: CASSFTGGRDTQYF.

Note on this clonotype: A read error is possible here, since a much larger clone lies one base away. The chain couples TRBV28 to TRBJ1-1; TRBD1 is a possible D gene (5 bases). In germline, CDR1 is MDHEN, CDR2 SYDVKM. The CDR3 has 15 residues. The CDR3 DNA is TGTGCCAGCAATCGGGGGGGGAGCATGAACACTGAAGCTTCCTTT. This codes for CASNRGGSMNTEASF.

As for this clonotype: The junction departs from germline at one end; a sequencing error may be responsible. The chain employs TRBV5-6 and TRBJ2-1; D may be TRBD2 (5 bases). The CDR3 has 15 residues. The germline CDR1 and CDR2 sequences are SGHDT and YYEEEE. CDR3 bases: TGTGCCAGCGTATGGGAGCGGCAATCCTACAACGAGCAGTCCTTC. It specifies CASVWERQSYNEQSF.

This clonotype was seen a single time. This rearrangement joins TRBV2 to TRBJ2-2, with 7 bases identical to TRBD1. The V and J ends lost 6 bases and 5 bases, in that order; junction bases with no gene match: 9. This CDR3 has 15 amino acids. In germline, CDR1 is SNHLY, CDR2 FYNNEI. The CDR3 loop reads CASRATGVVTGELFF. The CDR3 bases are TGTGCCAGCAGGGCCACAGGGGTAGTAACCGGGGAGCTGTTTTTT.

Comment on this clonotype: The conserved phenylalanine or tryptophan is not found at the CDR3 terminus, so this likely reflects a read error. CDR3 loop: CASSEFFSSPLHY. CDR3 nucleotides: TGTGCCAGCAGTGAGTTCTTTAGTTCACCCCTCCACTAT. The chain joins TRBV25-1 to TRBJ1-6; D is unresolved. The ends were cut back, 3 bases at V and 9 bases at J, with 9 bases in the middle. The CDR3 runs 13 residues. Germline V gives CDR1 MGHDK, CDR2 SYGVNS.

A word on this clonotype: A much larger clonotype is one base distant, so this may be a read error. V usage is TRBV30 and J usage is TRBJ1-1, with unresolved D. CDR3 size: 11 residues. The V and J ends lost 4 bases and 9 bases respectively, with 12 bases between them. Per the germline V gene, CDR1 is GTSNPN and CDR2 is SVGIG (reference sequence). The CDR3 here is CAWTPGLKAFF. The CDR3, as DNA: TGTGCCTGGACGCCGGGGTTGAAAGCTTTCTTT.

As concerns this clonotype: The junction and the germline gene differ at one end; a read error may be behind it. The chain uses TRBV28 and TRBJ2-3; the D is unclear. This CDR3 region has 14 residues. Germline loops: CDR1 MDHEN, CDR2 SYDVKM. CDR3 in DNA: TGTGTCAGCAATGGGCACCGGGGCACAGATACGCAGTATTTT. Translated, it gives CVSNGHRGTDTQYF.

The V call is TRBV6-2 or TRBV6-3, the J call TRBJ2-3, with TRBD2 identical over 9 bases. V gave up 11 bases and J gave up 1 base; unmatched junction bases: 25. Germline V gene data show CDR1 as MNHEY and CDR2 as SVGEGT. The CDR3 runs to 20 residues. This CDR3 is CAGLLAPSGNVPPGTDTQYF. DNA for the CDR3: TGTGCCGGCCTACTAGCCCCTAGCGGGAACGTCCCCCCTGGCACAGATACGCAGTATTTT.

As regards this clonotype: No conserved phenylalanine or tryptophan is present at the end of the CDR3, so a read error is the likely explanation. The gene calls are TRBV11-2 and TRBJ2-4; D is unclear. The CDR3 length is 15 residues. The germline V and J ends were trimmed by 10 bases and 0 bases, with 16 bases remaining between them. Germline V gene sequence: CDR1 SGHAT, CDR2 FQNNGV. CDR3 DNA: TGTGCCAACACCACTCCGGCGGTAGCCAAAAACATTCAGTACTCC. It translates to CANTTPAVAKNIQYS.

In the case of this clonotype: Sequence at one end of the junction differs from germline and may be a read error. The V gene is TRBV5-6, the J gene TRBJ2-3, with no clear D. The CDR3 spans 11 residues. CDR1 SGHDT and CDR2 YYEEEE come from the germline V gene. CDR3 protein: CTSSLDDTKYF. In DNA, the CDR3 is TGTACCAGCAGCTTGGATGATACGAAGTATTTT. The whole variable domain, remainder taken from reference TRBV5-6 and TRBJ2-3, is DAGVTQSPTHLIKTRGQQVTLRCSPKSGHDTVSWYQQALGQGPQFIFQYYEEEERQRGNFPDRFSGHQFPNYSSELNVNALLLGDSALYLCTSSLDDTKYFGPGTRLTVL.

With regard to this clonotype: Relative to the germline gene, one junction end is altered; a read error may explain this. V is TRBV11-1 and J is TRBJ2-1; D is unclear. The CDR3 contains 13 residues. CDR1 and CDR2 from the germline V gene are SGHAT and FQDESV (reference sequence). CDR3 residues: CVSTPRRYNEQLF. The CDR3 DNA is TGTGTCAGCACCCCCCGGAGATACAATGAGCAGCTCTTC.

A note on this clonotype: One end of the junction varies from germline; a read error may be responsible. The gene calls are TRBV29-1 and TRBJ2-2; 7 bases map to TRBD1. The length of the CDR3 is 14 residues. Germline lookup yields CDR1 SQVTM and CDR2 ANQGSEA. CDR3 nucleotide sequence: TGCAGCGTTTCGGGACAGCGGTTCACCGGGGTGCTGTTTTTT. This codes for CSVSGQRFTGVLFF.

The table lists this clonotype with a count of one. The chain has TRBV11-2 and TRBJ2-5, with unresolved D. Germline values: CDR1 SGHAT, CDR2 FQNNGV. The CDR3 is 17 amino acids. Trimming left V 2 bases short and J 5 bases short, with 21 bases between. The CDR3 DNA follows: TGTGCCAGCAGCTTAAGAGTTGCGAGTGACTCGAGCGAGACCCAGTACTTC. It yields the protein CASSLRVASDSSETQYF.

V and J are TRBV4-3 and TRBJ1-2, with D uncertain. This CDR3 is 15 amino acids long. Looked up from germline, CDR1 is LGHNA and CDR2 is YSLEER. V lost 0 bases, J lost 7 bases, and 15 bases lay in between. CDR3 amino acids: CASSQDLEGRGGYTF. The CDR3, as DNA: TGCGCCAGCAGCCAAGATCTGGAGGGTCGAGGTGGCTACACCTTC.

In the case of this clonotype: Likely a read error: the CDR3 ends without its conserved phenylalanine or tryptophan. The V call is TRBV6-5, the J call TRBJ2-5, with 8 bases matching TRBD2. V shed 5 bases and J 11 bases; nucleotides not matched to a gene: 7. The germline V gene has CDR1 MNHEY and CDR2 SVGAGI. CDR3 length equals 12 residues. This CDR3 reads CASSNGRVAQYY. Here the CDR3 DNA reads TGTGCCAGCAGTAACGGGAGGGTGGCTCAGTACTAC.

In its sample, this clonotype was seen once. A read error may account for a junction end that differs from germline. The chain uses TRBV29-1 and TRBJ2-2; D may match TRBD1 or TRBD2 (5 bases each). Germline-derived CDR1 and CDR2 are SQVTM and ANQGSEA. CDR3 length: 15 amino acids. CDR3 in DNA: TGTAGCGTTGAAGAAGGGGTCCGGAACAGCGGGGAGCTGTTTTTT. Its translation is CSVEEGVRNSGELFF.

This chain links TRBV4-2 with TRBJ2-3; 11 positions match TRBD2. With V trimmed by 7 bases and J by 3 bases, 18 bases remained unmatched. The CDR3 has 19 residues. Looked up from germline, CDR1 is LGHNA and CDR2 is YNFKEQ. The DNA of the CDR3 is TGTGCCAGCAACCATTGGGTAGCGGGAGGGCTGGTTGGGACAGATACGCAGTATTTT. This encodes CASNHWVAGGLVGTDTQYF.

In the case of this clonotype: No conserved phenylalanine or tryptophan ends this CDR3, so it is likely a read error. The chain combines TRBV5-6 with TRBJ2-1; tentative D call: TRBD2 (6 bases). The CDR3 covers 16 residues. Germline V CDR1 and CDR2: SGHDT, YYEEEE. DNA of the CDR3: TGTGCCAGCGGCTTGGATTTGGCGGGAATCGGCGATGAGCAGTTCTCC. Its translation is CASGLDLAGIGDEQFS.

This clonotype showed up just a few times. In this CDR3 the conserved last residue, phenylalanine or tryptophan, is missing, so a read error is likely. V usage is TRBV6-2 or TRBV6-3 and J usage is TRBJ2-5; D is possibly TRBD2 (6 bases). Germline V gives CDR1 MNHEY, CDR2 SVGEGT. This CDR3 is 14 amino acids long. The DNA for the CDR3 is TGTGCTAGTAGTTACACGGGAGCTGGCGAGACCCAGTACTTA. It specifies CASSYTGAGETQYL.